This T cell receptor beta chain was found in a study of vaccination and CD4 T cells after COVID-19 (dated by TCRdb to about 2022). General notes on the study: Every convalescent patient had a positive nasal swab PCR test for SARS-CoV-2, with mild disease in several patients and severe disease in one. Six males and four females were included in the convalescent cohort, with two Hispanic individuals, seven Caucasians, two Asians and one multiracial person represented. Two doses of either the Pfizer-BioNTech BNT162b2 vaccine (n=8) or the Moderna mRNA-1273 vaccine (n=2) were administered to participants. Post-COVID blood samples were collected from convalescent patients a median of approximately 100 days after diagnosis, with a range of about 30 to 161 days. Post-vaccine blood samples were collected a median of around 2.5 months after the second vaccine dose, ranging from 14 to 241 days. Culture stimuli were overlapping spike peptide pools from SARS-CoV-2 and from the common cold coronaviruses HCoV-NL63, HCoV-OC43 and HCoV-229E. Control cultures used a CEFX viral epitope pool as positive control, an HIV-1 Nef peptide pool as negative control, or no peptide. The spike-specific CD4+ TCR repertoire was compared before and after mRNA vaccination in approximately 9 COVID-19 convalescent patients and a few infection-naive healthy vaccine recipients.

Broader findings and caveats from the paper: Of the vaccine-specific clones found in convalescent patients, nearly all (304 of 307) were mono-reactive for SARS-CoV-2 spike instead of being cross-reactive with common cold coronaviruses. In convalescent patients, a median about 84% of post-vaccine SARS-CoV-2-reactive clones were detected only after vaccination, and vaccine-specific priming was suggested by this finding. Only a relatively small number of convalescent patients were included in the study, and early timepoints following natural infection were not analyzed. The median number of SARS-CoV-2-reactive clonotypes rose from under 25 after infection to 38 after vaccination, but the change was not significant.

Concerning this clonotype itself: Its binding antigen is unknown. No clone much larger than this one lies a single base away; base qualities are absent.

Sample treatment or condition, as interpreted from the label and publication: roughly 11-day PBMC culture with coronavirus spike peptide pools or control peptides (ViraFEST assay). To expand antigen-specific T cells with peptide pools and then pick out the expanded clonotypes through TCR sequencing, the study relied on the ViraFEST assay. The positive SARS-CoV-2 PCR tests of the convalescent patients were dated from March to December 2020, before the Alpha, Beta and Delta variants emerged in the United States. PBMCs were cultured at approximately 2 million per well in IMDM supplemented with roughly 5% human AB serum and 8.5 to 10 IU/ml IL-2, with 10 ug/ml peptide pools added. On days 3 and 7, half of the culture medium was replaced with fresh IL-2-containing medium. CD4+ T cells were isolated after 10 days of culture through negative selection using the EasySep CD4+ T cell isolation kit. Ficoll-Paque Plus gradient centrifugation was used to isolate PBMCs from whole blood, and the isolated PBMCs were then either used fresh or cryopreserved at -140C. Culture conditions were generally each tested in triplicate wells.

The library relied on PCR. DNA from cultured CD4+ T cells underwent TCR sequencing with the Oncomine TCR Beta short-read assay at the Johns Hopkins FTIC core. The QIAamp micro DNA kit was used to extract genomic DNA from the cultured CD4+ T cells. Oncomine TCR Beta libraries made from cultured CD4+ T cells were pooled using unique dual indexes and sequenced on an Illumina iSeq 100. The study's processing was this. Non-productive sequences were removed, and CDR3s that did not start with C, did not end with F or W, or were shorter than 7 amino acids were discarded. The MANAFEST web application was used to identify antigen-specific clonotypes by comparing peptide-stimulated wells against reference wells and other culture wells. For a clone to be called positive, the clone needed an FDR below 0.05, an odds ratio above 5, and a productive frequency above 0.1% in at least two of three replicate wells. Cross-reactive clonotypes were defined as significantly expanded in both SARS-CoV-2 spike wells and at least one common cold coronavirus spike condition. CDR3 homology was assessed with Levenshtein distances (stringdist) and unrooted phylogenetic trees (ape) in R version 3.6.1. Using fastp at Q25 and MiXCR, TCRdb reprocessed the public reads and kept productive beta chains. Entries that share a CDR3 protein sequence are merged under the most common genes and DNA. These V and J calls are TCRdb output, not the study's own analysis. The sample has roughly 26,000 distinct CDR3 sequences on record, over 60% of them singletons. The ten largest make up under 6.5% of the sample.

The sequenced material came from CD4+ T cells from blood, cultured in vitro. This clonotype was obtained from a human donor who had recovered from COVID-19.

The DNA is as follows: TGTGCCAGCAGAGGGACCCAGGGACAGGGGAACACTGAAGCTTTCTTT. Its translation is CASRGTQGQGNTEAFF. The chain uses TRBV6-4 and TRBJ1-1, with 9 bases in between that match TRBD1. Sequences MRHNA (CDR1) and SNTAGT (CDR2) are obtained from the germline V gene. After removal of 6 bases from V and 1 base from J, the junction retains 9 bases not matched to a gene. The CDR3 has 16 amino acids, counting the end cysteine and phenylalanine. Here the CDR3 DNA is all that survives: 48 bases in frame from base 1.